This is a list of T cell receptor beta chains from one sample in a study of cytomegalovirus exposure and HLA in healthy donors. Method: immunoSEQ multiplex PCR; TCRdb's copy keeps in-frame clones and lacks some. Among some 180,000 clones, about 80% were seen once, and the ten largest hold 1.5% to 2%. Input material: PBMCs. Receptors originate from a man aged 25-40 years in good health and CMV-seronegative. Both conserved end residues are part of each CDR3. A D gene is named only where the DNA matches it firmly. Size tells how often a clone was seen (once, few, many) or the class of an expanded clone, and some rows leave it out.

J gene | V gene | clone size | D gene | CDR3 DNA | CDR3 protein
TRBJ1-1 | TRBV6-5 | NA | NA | TGTGCCAGCAGTTACACAGGACGGAACACTGAAGCTTTCTTT | CASSYTGRNTEAFF
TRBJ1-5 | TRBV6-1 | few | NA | TGTGCCAGTAGACAGGATCTCCAGCCCCAGCATTTT | CASRQDLQPQHF
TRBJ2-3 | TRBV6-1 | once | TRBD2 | TGTGCCAGCAGTGAAAGCGGGAGCCCCTCTAGCACAGATACGCAGTATTTT | CASSESGSPSSTDTQYF
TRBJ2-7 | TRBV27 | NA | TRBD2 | TGTGCCAGCCAGAATCTAGCGGGAATCTACGAGCAGTACTTC | CASQNLAGIYEQYF
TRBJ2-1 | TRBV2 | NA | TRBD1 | TGTGCCAGCAAGAGACAGGGTCCGTCAAACAATGAGCAGTTCTTC | CASKRQGPSNNEQFF
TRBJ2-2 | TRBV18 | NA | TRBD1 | TGTGCCAGCTCACCCTTGATAACGCCGGGACAGGGGATTAAAGTGGCCGGGGAGCTGTTTTTT | CASSPLITPGQGIKVAGELFF
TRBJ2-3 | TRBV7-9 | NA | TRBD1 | TGTGCCAGCAGCATCTACAGGGGGCCCACAGATACGCAGTATTTT | CASSIYRGPTDTQYF
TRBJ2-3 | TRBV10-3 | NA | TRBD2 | TGTGCCATCAGTGGATCCTCGGGGGGAGGAATCGCTAGCACAGATACGCAGTATTTT | CAISGSSGGGIASTDTQYF
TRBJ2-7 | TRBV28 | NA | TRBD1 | TGTGCCAGCAGTTCCTATGGACAGGGAGAAGGGTACGAGCAGTACTTC | CASSSYGQGEGYEQYF
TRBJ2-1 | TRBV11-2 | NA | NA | TGTGCCAGCAGCTTACAGGGTACCGGTAATGAGCAGTTCTTC | CASSLQGTGNEQFF
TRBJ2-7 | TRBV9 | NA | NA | TGTGCCAGCAGCGTAGACGGGGTTCGCGAGCAGTACTTC | CASSVDGVREQYF
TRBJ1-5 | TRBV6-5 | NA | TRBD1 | TGTGCCAGCAGTACGGACAGGGGGCAACGACAGCCCCAGCATTTT | CASSTDRGQRQPQHF
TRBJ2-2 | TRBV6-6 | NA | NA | TGTGCCAGCAGTTGGGGGGACGGGGAGCTGTTTTTT | CASSWGDGELFF
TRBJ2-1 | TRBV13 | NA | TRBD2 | TGTGCCAGCAGCCCCCAGGGGCGGGAGGGCGTTTACAATGAGCAGTTCTTC | CASSPQGREGVYNEQFF
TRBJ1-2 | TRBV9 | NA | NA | TGTGCCAGCAGCGTAGACGGGAACTCTTATGGCTACACCTTC | CASSVDGNSYGYTF
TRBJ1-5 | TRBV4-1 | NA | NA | TGCGCCAGCAGCCAACGTCTCCCTAGCAATCAGCCCCAGCATTTT | CASSQRLPSNQPQHF
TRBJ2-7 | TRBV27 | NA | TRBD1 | TGTGCCAGCAGTTCTACAGGGGTTGCCTACGAGCAGTACTTC | CASSSTGVAYEQYF
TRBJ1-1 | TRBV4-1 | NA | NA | TGCGCCAGCAGCCAAGAGACGCAGGGCCGAGAAGCTTTCTTT | CASSQETQGREAFF
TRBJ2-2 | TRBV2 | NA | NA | TGTGCCAGCAGTGAATTAGCAGCGGGCGGAAAGCTGTTTTTT | CASSELAAGGKLFF
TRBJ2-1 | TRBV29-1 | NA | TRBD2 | TGCAGCGTTGCCTTGACTAGCGGTGACAATGAGCAGTTCTTC | CSVALTSGDNEQFF
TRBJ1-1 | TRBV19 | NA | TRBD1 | TGTGCCACCAAGGGACAGGGGTATACTGAAGCTTTCTTT | CATKGQGYTEAFF
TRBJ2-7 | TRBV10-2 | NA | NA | TGCGCCAGCAGACAACTGGGACTGGACTACGAGCAGTACTTC | CASRQLGLDYEQYF
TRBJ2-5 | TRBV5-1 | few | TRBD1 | TGCGCCAGCAGTACCTCGGGACAGGCCGTCCGGGCCCAGTACTTC | CASSTSGQAVRAQYF
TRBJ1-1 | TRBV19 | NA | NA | TGTGCCAGTACCTTATTGGGTCAGGGCACTGAAGCTTTCTTT | CASTLLGQGTEAFF
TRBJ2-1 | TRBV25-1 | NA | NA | TGTGCCAGCAGCTGGGCTAGGGGCAATGAGCAGTTCTTC | CASSWARGNEQFF
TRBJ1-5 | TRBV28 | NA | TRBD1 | TGTGCCAGCAGCCCCCACCTCCTGAGACAGGGGGTGCAGCCCCAGCATTTT | CASSPHLLRQGVQPQHF
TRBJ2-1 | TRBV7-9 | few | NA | TGTGCCAGCAAAACCCAGTACAATGAGCAGTTCTTC | CASKTQYNEQFF
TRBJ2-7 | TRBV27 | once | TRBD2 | TGTGCCAGCAGTTTGGGGCGGGAGGGCCCTCTCGAGCAGTACTTC | CASSLGREGPLEQYF
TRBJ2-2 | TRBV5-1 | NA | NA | TGCGCCAGCAAGAGGCCGGGGTCAGGAACCGGGGAGCTGTTTTTT | CASKRPGSGTGELFF
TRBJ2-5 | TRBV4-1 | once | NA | TGCGCCAGCAGCCAAGATCTAGCAGGAAAGGGAGAGACCCAGTACTTC | CASSQDLAGKGETQYF
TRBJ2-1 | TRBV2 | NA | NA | TGTGCCAGCAGTGAGTCGTCGGGCAGGGAAGATCGAGAGTTCTTC | CASSESSGREDREFF
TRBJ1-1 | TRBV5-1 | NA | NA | TGCGCCAGCAGCTTAACCTCAACGACTGACCTGAACACTGAAGCTTTCTTT | CASSLTSTTDLNTEAFF
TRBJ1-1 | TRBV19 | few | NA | TGTGCCAGTAGTATAGTCGGGATGAACACTGAAGCTTTCTTT | CASSIVGMNTEAFF
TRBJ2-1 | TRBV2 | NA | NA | TGTGCCAGCAGTGATTACAGGGAGGGTGAGCAGTTCTTC | CASSDYREGEQFF
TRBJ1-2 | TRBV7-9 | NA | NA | TGTGCCAGCAGCTCCCCGAGCGATGTTAGTGGCTACACCTTC | CASSSPSDVSGYTF
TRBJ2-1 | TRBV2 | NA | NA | TGTGCCAGCAGTGAAGGAAGCTTCTCCTACAATGAGCAGTTCTTC | CASSEGSFSYNEQFF
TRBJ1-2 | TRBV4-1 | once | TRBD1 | TGCGCCAGCAGCCAGGATGCTGGAGGGACAGGGCATCGAGGCTACACCTTC | CASSQDAGGTGHRGYTF
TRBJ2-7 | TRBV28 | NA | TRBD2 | TGTGCCAGCACCCCCCTGGCGGGAGGGCCCTACGAGCAGTACTTC | CASTPLAGGPYEQYF
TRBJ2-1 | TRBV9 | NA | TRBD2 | TGTGCCAGCAGCGTAAGGACTAGCGGGAGCCGTTACAATGAGCAGTTCTTC | CASSVRTSGSRYNEQFF